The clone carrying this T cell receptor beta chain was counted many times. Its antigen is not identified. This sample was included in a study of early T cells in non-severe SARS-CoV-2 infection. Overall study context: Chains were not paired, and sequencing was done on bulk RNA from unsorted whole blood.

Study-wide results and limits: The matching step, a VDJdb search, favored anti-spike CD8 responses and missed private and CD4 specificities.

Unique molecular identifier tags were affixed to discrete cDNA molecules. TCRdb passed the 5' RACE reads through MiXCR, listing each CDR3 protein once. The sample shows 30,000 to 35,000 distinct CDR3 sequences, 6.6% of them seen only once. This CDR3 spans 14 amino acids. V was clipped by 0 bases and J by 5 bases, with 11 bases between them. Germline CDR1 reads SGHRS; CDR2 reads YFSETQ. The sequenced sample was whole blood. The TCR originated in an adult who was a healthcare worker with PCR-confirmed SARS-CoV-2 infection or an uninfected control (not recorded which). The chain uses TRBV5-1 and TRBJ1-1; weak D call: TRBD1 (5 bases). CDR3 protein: CASSLAIGATEAFF. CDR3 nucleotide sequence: TGCGCCAGCAGCTTGGCTATCGGGGCGACTGAAGCTTTCTTT.